This T cell receptor (beta chain) was obtained from a study of identifying expanded T cells in peripheral blood. The V and J ends lost 0 bases and 0 bases respectively, with 15 bases between them. This CDR3 contains 19 residues. CDR1 and CDR2 (germline): LGHNA, YSLEER. Profiling relied on immunoSEQ multiplex PCR, and the TCRdb table lists in-frame clones only, not all of them. Found here are 97,000 or so clones, around 88% of them singletons; the top ten hold 11% to 15%. The V gene is TRBV4-3, the J gene TRBJ2-6; D ambiguous. The sequenced material came from blood. This TCR was recovered from a person aged 18 to 75 in good health. The CDR3 here is CASSQESPSGFSGANVLTF. Here the CDR3 DNA reads TGCGCCAGCAGCCAAGAATCCCCTTCAGGATTCTCTGGGGCCAACGTCCTGACTTTC.